Listed here is a single T cell receptor (beta chain). Antigen: not known. UMI labels and 5' RACE were used to prepare the TRB cDNA libraries. From the 5' RACE reads, TCRdb lists one entry per CDR3 protein and no DNA. The sample table sets out more than 75,000 distinct CDR3 sequences. The naive CD8+ gate required CD45RO-CCR7+CD27+CD95- phenotype. These data originate in a study of CXCR3-negative and CXCR3-positive naive CD8 T cells. The overall study: The dataset comprises about 150 million TRB reads in total, with about 1.5 +/- 0.3 million reads per library. Study results and limitations: Partial loss of CXCR3 expression followed cryopreservation; most assays used fresh PBMCs. For the naive subsets, surface CD5 was similar, and TCR strength was inferred from TRB CDR3 properties. Hydrophobicity was higher for TRB CDR3s found in CXCR3-positive naive cells than in CXCR3-negative naive cells.

The CDR3 is made up of 15 amino acids. From germline, CDR1 is SGHDN and CDR2 FVKESK. V gene TRBV14 combines with J gene TRBJ2-2; TCRdb's D call of TRBD2 is untestable without DNA. What was sequenced was naive CXCR3+ CD8+ T cells from blood. Specified subset: CD45RO-CCR7+CD27+CD95- naive CD8+ T cells expressing CXCR3 (TNR3+). The clonotype originates from a human donor in good health. Some clones in this sample may be carry-over from other donors' samples. This CDR3 reads CASSHMAGEAGELFF. The whole variable domain, remainder taken from reference TRBV14 and TRBJ2-2, is EAGVTQFPSHSVIEKGQTVTLRCDPISGHDNLYWYRRVMGKEIKFLLHFVKESKQDESGMPNNRFLAERTGGTYSTLKVQPAELEDSGVYFCASSHMAGEAGELFFGEGSRLTVL.